The 7 T cell receptor beta chains reported below all come from one sample, sequenced in a study of siplizumab effects on memory and regulatory T cells. The assay was immunoSEQ multiplex PCR, and TCRdb's table has in-frame clones only and misses some. The sample carries some 97,000 clones, around 95% recorded once. Sequenced material: Tregs sorted from blood. The receptors here all came from a human donor in good health.

The rearrangement links TRBV23-1 to TRBJ2-7; D may be TRBD1 (6 bases). TRBV23-1 is recorded as an ORF, its role being uncertain. The length of the CDR3 is 12 residues. Trimming removed 7 bases from V and 3 bases from J, with 10 bases in between. CDR3 in DNA: TGCGCCAGCAAATCAGGGGTCTACGAGCAGTACTTC. This codes for CASKSGVYEQYF.

This chain links TRBV19 with TRBJ1-5; a weak D match, TRBD1 (5 bases). Trimming removed 9 bases from V and 2 bases from J, with 8 bases in between. Germline V gene sequence: CDR1 LNHDA, CDR2 SQIVND (reference sequence). The CDR3 runs 12 residues. The CDR3 sequence is CASRDGNQPQHF. For the CDR3, the DNA is TGTGCCAGCCGGGACGGCAATCAGCCCCAGCATTTT.

The chain employs TRBV2 and TRBJ2-3; 14 bases fit TRBD2. The CDR3 loop spans 15 amino acids. The germline V gene has CDR1 SNHLY and CDR2 FYNNEI. After removal of 8 bases from V and 1 base from J, the junction contained 2 bases not matched to a gene. The chain's CDR3 is CASLGLAGGTDTQYF. The CDR3, as DNA: TGTGCCAGCTTGGGACTAGCGGGAGGCACAGATACGCAGTATTTT.

This rearrangement joins TRBV4-2 to TRBJ2-2; D call uncertain. The length of the CDR3 is 15 residues. Trimming pared 0 bases from V and 1 base from J, leaving 6 bases between. Germline-derived CDR1 and CDR2 are LGHNA and YNFKEQ. DNA of the CDR3: TGTGCCAGCAGCCAAGAGGCGAGGAACACCGGGGAGCTGTTTTTT. Amino acid sequence: CASSQEARNTGELFF.

The chain carries TRBV19 and TRBJ1-2; 7 bases are shared with TRBD1. The CDR3 is 12 amino acids. With V trimmed by 3 bases and J by 6 bases, 1 base remained unmatched. Germline V gene lookup returns CDR1 LNHDA and CDR2 SQIVND (reference sequence). The CDR3 region is CASSIQGDGYTF. CDR3 nucleotides: TGTGCCAGTAGTATCCAGGGGGATGGCTACACCTTC. The complete variable domain, with remaining parts taken from reference TRBV19 and TRBJ1-2, reads DGGITQSPKYLFRKEGQNVTLSCEQNLNHDAMYWYRQDPGQGLRLIYYSQIVNDFQKGDIAEGYSVSREKKESFPLTVTSAQKNPTAFYLCASSIQGDGYTFGSGTRLTVV.

V and J are TRBV5-1 and TRBJ2-7; 8 bases match TRBD1. This CDR3 spans 14 amino acids. The V segment lost 4 bases and the J segment 4 bases; nucleotides outside the gene matches: 7. The germline CDR1 and CDR2 sequences are SGHRS and YFSETQ. For the CDR3, the DNA is TGCGCCAGCAGCATAAGGACAGGGTTGTACGAGCAGTACTTC. It specifies CASSIRTGLYEQYF.

V is TRBV7-9 and J is TRBJ2-7, with no clear D. Deletions cut 8 bases from V and 7 bases from J, with 15 bases between. The CDR3 length is 12 residues. Germline V gene data show CDR1 as SEHNR and CDR2 as FQNEAQ (reference sequence). For the CDR3, the DNA is TGTGCCAGCGGTGGCGTCTACGGGGAGCAGTACTTC. Its protein is CASGGVYGEQYF. The whole variable domain, remainder taken from reference TRBV7-9 and TRBJ2-7, is DTGVSQNPRHKITKRGQNVTFRCDPISEHNRLYWYRQTLGQGPEFLTYFQNEAQLEKSRLLSDRFSAERPKGSFSTLEIQRTEQGDSAMYLCASGGVYGEQYFGPGTRLTVT.